Below are 11 T cell receptor beta chains sequenced from a single sample in a study of blood T cell repertoires in COVID-19. The repertoire was sequenced with immunoSEQ multiplex PCR; TCRdb's copy has only in-frame clones and lacks some. The data show a few hundred thousand clones, with about 89% seen just once and approximately 9.8% held by the top ten. Sequencing was done on a sample of peripheral blood. These TCRs come from a man in his forties who had recovered from COVID-19.

The rearrangement links TRBV5-6 to TRBJ2-3, with TRBD2 matching over 8 bases. Germline CDR1 is SGHDT and CDR2 is YYEEEE. The CDR3 runs 14 residues. Trimming at V came to 4 bases and at J to 5 bases, leaving 6 bases not matched to a gene. CDR3 nucleotide sequence: TGTGCCAGCAGCCCAGCGGGAGCTAGAGATACGCAGTATTTT. Residues: CASSPAGARDTQYF.

This sequence joins TRBV7-2 and TRBJ2-5, with 15 bases aligning to TRBD2. The germline CDR1 and CDR2 sequences are SGHTA and FQGNSA. CDR3 length: 17 residues. J lost 2 bases, V lost 5 bases, and 6 bases had no gene match. CDR3 sequence: CASSLGTSGGYQETQYF. Written as DNA, the CDR3 is TGTGCCAGCAGCCTGGGGACTAGCGGGGGGTATCAAGAGACCCAGTACTTC.

This clone has just one count. The chain is built from TRBV27 and TRBJ2-1; 9 bases are a match to TRBD2. The CDR3 is made up of 18 amino acids. CDR1 and CDR2 from the germline V gene are MNHEY and SMNVEV (reference sequence). V trimming: 0 bases; J trimming: 5 bases; junction bases outside the gene matches: 11. In DNA, the CDR3 is TGTGCCAGCAGTTTATCTTGGGGAGCGGGAGGATACAACAATGAGCAGTTCTTC. The encoded protein is CASSLSWGAGGYNNEQFF.

Worth noting for this clone: At one boundary the junction diverges from the germline segment, which might be a read error. V usage is TRBV7-9 and J usage is TRBJ2-1, with 11 bases that match TRBD2. Germline V lookup: CDR1 SEHNR, CDR2 FQNEAQ (reference sequence). The CDR3 sequence is 16 residues long. The CDR3 region has the DNA TGTGCCAGCAGATTAGGGGGACTAGCGGACAACAATGAGCAGTTCTTC. Its translation: CASRLGGLADNNEQFF.

This clone was seen once. The chain uses TRBV5-4 and TRBJ2-1; a weak D match, TRBD1 (6 bases). This CDR3 contains 15 residues. V lost 4 bases and J lost 2, with 13 bases in between. CDR1 and CDR2 (germline): SGHNT, YYREEE (reference sequence). The CDR3 sequence is CASSANRAPYNEQFF. In DNA, the CDR3 is TGTGCCAGCAGCGCTAACAGGGCCCCCTACAATGAGCAGTTCTTC. The full variable domain, rest sourced from reference TRBV5-4 and TRBJ2-1, is ETGVTQSPTHLIKTRGQQVTLRCSSQSGHNTVSWYQQALGQGPQFIFQYYREEENGRGNFPPRFSGLQFPNYSSELNVNALELDDSALYLCASSANRAPYNEQFFGPGTRLTVL.

V and J are TRBV7-7 and TRBJ2-1; 7 bases fit TRBD1. This CDR3 is 14 amino acids long. V gave up 5 bases and J gave up 10 bases; unmatched junction bases: 11. The germline gives CDR1 SSHAT, CDR2 FNYEAQ (reference sequence). DNA of the CDR3: TGTGCCAGCAGCGAGTACAGGGGTAGGGGCGAGCAGTTCTTC. This sequence encodes CASSEYRGRGEQFF.

The V call is TRBV7-2, the J call TRBJ1-1; unclear D gene. This CDR3 has 13 amino acids. V was clipped by 2 bases and J by 0 bases, with 4 bases between them. CDR1 and CDR2 (germline): SGHTA, FQGNSA. The CDR3 bases are TGTGCCAGCAGCTTATTAGTGAACACTGAAGCTTTCTTT. Amino acid sequence: CASSLLVNTEAFF.

J is TRBJ1-3 and V is TRBV2; TRBD1 matches at 10 bases. After removal of 6 bases from V and 1 base from J, the junction contained 9 bases not matched to a gene. The CDR3 spans 17 residues. Germline-derived CDR1 and CDR2 are SNHLY and FYNNEI. The CDR3 DNA reads TGTGCCAGCAGGGTGGACAGGGGGGCCGGGTCTGGAAACACCATATATTTT. It translates to CASRVDRGAGSGNTIYF. The whole variable domain, filled in from reference TRBV2 and TRBJ1-3, reads EPEVTQTPSHQVTQMGQEVILRCVPISNHLYFYWYRQILGQKVEFLVSFYNNEISEKSEIFDDQFSVERPDGSNFTLKIRSTKLEDSAMYFCASRVDRGAGSGNTIYFGEGSWLTVV.

V is TRBV19 and J is TRBJ1-6; 7 nucleotides agree with TRBD1. Germline CDR1 LNHDA, CDR2 SQIVND (reference sequence). With V trimmed by 6 bases and J by 8 bases, 7 bases remained unmatched. This CDR3 contains 14 residues. CDR3 nucleotides: TGTGCCAGTAGCCGACAGGGAAGGGATTCACCCCTCCACTTT. Its protein is CASSRQGRDSPLHF.

DNA of the CDR3: TGTGCCAGTAGTATCCGAGGGCAGATAGGGGAAAAACTGTTTTTT. Translated: CASSIRGQIGEKLFF. The chain has TRBV19 and TRBJ1-4; no firm D call. Germline loops: CDR1 LNHDA, CDR2 SQIVND (reference sequence). Trimming shortened V by 3 bases and J by 8 bases, and 16 bases separated the two germline ends. This CDR3 contains 15 residues.

V usage is TRBV7-9 and J usage is TRBJ2-1; no reliable D call. This CDR3 has 12 residues. V gave up 4 bases and J gave up 8 bases, with 9 bases separating them. Germline V gene lookup returns CDR1 SEHNR and CDR2 FQNEAQ (reference sequence). In nucleotides, the CDR3 is TGTGCCAGCAGCTCTGTCGGTGATGAGCAGTTCTTC. It is translated as CASSSVGDEQFF.